Below are 28 T cell receptor beta chains sequenced from a single sample in a study of blood T cell repertoires in COVID-19. Here immunoSEQ multiplex PCR was the method, and the copy in TCRdb shows in-frame clones only, minus some. The data show approximately 170,000 clones, around nine tenths seen once. Sequencing used peripheral blood. Every receptor here comes from a young man with active or convalescent COVID-19.

This clone was seen many times. V gene TRBV7-3 combines with J gene TRBJ2-3; a weak D match, TRBD2 (5 bases). The germline V and J ends were trimmed by 3 bases and 0 bases, with 13 bases remaining between them. The CDR3 is 16 amino acids. CDR1 is SGHTA and CDR2 is FQGTGA in the germline V gene. CDR3 nucleotides: TGTGCCAGCAGCTTCGAACCCGGGATCAGCACAGATACGCAGTATTTT. This gives the protein CASSFEPGISTDTQYF.

J is TRBJ2-2 and V is TRBV7-9; D not certain. The germline V and J ends were trimmed by 9 bases and 1 base, with 9 bases remaining between them. The V gene's germline CDR1 is SEHNR and CDR2 FQNEAQ (reference sequence). The CDR3 length is 13 residues. The CDR3 DNA reads TGTGCCAGAGTTACAGAGAACACCGGGGAGCTGTTTTTT. Amino acids: CARVTENTGELFF.

The chain has TRBV15 and TRBJ2-5; 14 bases agree with TRBD2. V lost 4 bases and J lost 2; bases outside the gene matches: 18. The CDR3 extends over 21 amino acids. Germline values: CDR1 LNHNV, CDR2 YYDKDF (reference sequence). As DNA, the CDR3 is TGTGCCACCAGCAACCATGGTCTAGGGACTAGCGGGAGCCTTACTCAAGAGACCCAGTACTTC. Its translation: CATSNHGLGTSGSLTQETQYF. Supplemented by reference TRBV15 and TRBJ2-5, the full variable domain reads DAMVIQNPRYQVTQFGKPVTLSCSQTLNHNVMYWYQQKSSQAPKLLFHYYDKDFNNEADTPDNFQSRRPNTSFCFLDIRSPGLGDTAMYLCATSNHGLGTSGSLTQETQYFGPGTRLLVL.

The chain carries TRBV15 and TRBJ2-1; 7 nucleotides line up with TRBD2. The length of the CDR3 is 15 residues. Germline CDR1 is LNHNV and CDR2 is YYDKDF (reference sequence). Losses at the gene ends were 0 bases for V and 7 bases for J; bases not matched to a gene: 6. This CDR3 is CATSRDGMGGNEQFF. In DNA form, the CDR3 reads TGTGCCACCAGCAGAGATGGAATGGGGGGGAATGAGCAGTTCTTC.

This sequence joins TRBV19 and TRBJ1-1, with 7 bases aligning to TRBD1. The germline CDR1 and CDR2 sequences are LNHDA and SQIVND (reference sequence). V shed 3 bases and J 7 bases; nucleotides not matched to a gene: 8. The CDR3 totals 14 residues. CDR3 in amino acids: CASSMGQLRLEAFF. CDR3 coding DNA: TGTGCCAGTAGTATGGGACAGTTGCGGCTTGAAGCTTTCTTT.

The rearrangement uses TRBV7-9 and TRBJ2-1; perhaps TRBD2 as D (7 bases). Trimming removed 1 base from V and 15 bases from J, with 19 bases in between. CDR1 is SEHNR, CDR2 FQNEAQ, per germline (reference sequence). There are 14 residues in the CDR3. For the CDR3, the DNA is TGTGCCAGCAGCTTAGATAGCAGCGGGAAGGGGGGGTTCTTC. Amino acid sequence: CASSLDSSGKGGFF.

J is TRBJ1-1 and V is TRBV3-1 (or the pseudogene TRBV3-2); tentative D call: TRBD1 (5 bases). Germline CDR1 and CDR2: LGHDT and YNNKEL (reference sequence). Between the trimmed V and J ends, which lost 5 bases and 0 bases, there was a span of 13 bases. The CDR3 has 15 amino acids. As DNA, the CDR3 is TGTGCCAGCAGCGGCCGTTGGGGCCTGAACACTGAAGCTTTCTTT. It yields the protein CASSGRWGLNTEAFF.

The chain recombines TRBV27 with TRBJ2-2, with D possibly matching TRBD2 (5 bases). The V end lost 5 bases, the J end lost 7 bases, and 23 bases lay between the germline ends. The CDR3 sequence is 17 residues long. The germline CDR1 and CDR2 sequences are MNHEY and SMNVEV (reference sequence). CDR3 sequence reads: CASSRLSQFSEGGELFF. In DNA form, the CDR3 reads TGTGCCAGCAGTCGATTATCCCAATTCAGCGAGGGCGGGGAGCTGTTTTTT.

The chain recombines TRBV5-1 with TRBJ2-1; 8 bases are a match to TRBD1. The V gene's germline CDR1 is SGHRS and CDR2 YFSETQ. CDR3 length: 15 amino acids. With V trimmed by 0 bases and J by 3 bases, 2 bases remained unmatched. The CDR3 here is CASSLAGGGYNEQFF. For the CDR3, the DNA is TGCGCCAGCAGCTTGGCAGGGGGCGGCTACAATGAGCAGTTCTTC.

This chain joins TRBV2 and TRBJ1-6; D remains unclear. The CDR3 consists of 18 residues. V lost 2 bases and J lost 3, with 17 bases in between. Germline lookup yields CDR1 SNHLY and CDR2 FYNNEI. In DNA, the CDR3 is TGTGCCAGCAGTGAATCGACACTCCGCTCCCTCTATAATTCACCCCTCCACTTT. Amino acid sequence: CASSESTLRSLYNSPLHF.

V is TRBV27 and J is TRBJ1-6; D is uncertain. The CDR3 loop spans 13 amino acids. Per the germline V gene, CDR1 is MNHEY and CDR2 is SMNVEV (reference sequence). Trimming took 3 bases from V and 10 from J, leaving 10 bases between them. CDR3 protein: CASSLQSGSPLHF. The CDR3 region has the DNA TGTGCCAGCAGTTTGCAGTCCGGGTCACCCCTCCACTTT.

The chain combines TRBV6-4 with TRBJ2-1, with 11 bases that match TRBD2. With 0 bases clipped from V and 14 bases from J, the junction kept 6 bases outside the gene matches. CDR1 is MRHNA and CDR2 is SNTAGT in the germline V gene. This CDR3 contains 14 residues. CDR3 amino acids: CASSDSSGGAFKFF. The CDR3 DNA sequence: TGTGCCAGCAGTGACTCTAGCGGGGGGGCCTTTAAGTTCTTC.

The chain joins TRBV7-9 to TRBJ2-3, with a possible D match to TRBD1 (5 bases). The CDR3 has 17 residues. CDR1 is SEHNR and CDR2 is FQNEAQ in the germline V gene (reference sequence). Trimming took off 1 base at V and 4 bases at J, with 18 bases between the two ends. In DNA form, the CDR3 reads TGTGCCAGCAGCTTAGTTCAGGGTATCCGCTCTGCAGATACGCAGTATTTT. This encodes CASSLVQGIRSADTQYF.

The J gene is TRBJ2-3, the V gene TRBV6-1, with D tentatively TRBD2 (5 bases). Trimming removed 0 bases from V and 7 bases from J, with 8 bases in between. The germline CDR1 and CDR2 sequences are MNHNS and SASEGT. This CDR3 has 13 residues. The DNA for the CDR3 is TGTGCCAGCAGTGAAGCGGACTGGAATACGCAGTATTTT. Translation: CASSEADWNTQYF.

The genes are TRBV24-1 and TRBJ1-5; D is ambiguous. In germline, CDR1 is KGHDR, CDR2 SFDVKD. Trimming took off 9 bases at V and 9 bases at J, with 8 bases between the two ends. The CDR3 runs to 10 residues. The CDR3 DNA reads as TGTGCCACCTCCTTTTGGCCCCAGCATTTT. Protein: CATSFWPQHF.

This rearrangement joins TRBV12-3 or TRBV12-4 to TRBJ2-7, with D tentatively TRBD1 (6 bases). V dropped 3 bases and J dropped 3 bases, with 9 bases sitting between them. This CDR3 region has 13 residues. The CDR3, as DNA: TGTGCCAGCAGTTTCCAGGGGAGCTACGAGCAGTACGTC. Encoded protein: CASSFQGSYEQYV.

The chain uses TRBV7-9 and TRBJ2-2, with 8 bases aligning to TRBD1. The germline V gene encodes CDR1 SEHNR and CDR2 FQNEAQ (reference sequence). The CDR3 extends over 17 amino acids. With V trimmed by 5 bases and J by 1 base, 9 bases remained unmatched. CDR3 sequence: CASSSTTGALNTGELFF. The CDR3 DNA sequence: TGTGCCAGCAGCAGCACGACAGGGGCCCTGAACACCGGGGAGCTGTTTTTT. Full variable domain (remainder filled in from reference TRBV7-9 and TRBJ2-2): DTGVSQNPRHKITKRGQNVTFRCDPISEHNRLYWYRQTLGQGPEFLTYFQNEAQLEKSRLLSDRFSAERPKGSFSTLEIQRTEQGDSAMYLCASSSTTGALNTGELFFGEGSRLTVL.

The chain links TRBV18 to TRBJ1-1, with unresolved D. Per the germline V gene, CDR1 is KGHSH and CDR2 is LQKENI. The V end lost 0 bases, the J end lost 1 base, and 9 bases lay between the germline ends. CDR3 length: 15 amino acids. CDR3 residues: CASSPPQRTNTEAFF. The DNA of the CDR3 is TGTGCCAGCTCACCACCCCAGCGGACGAACACTGAAGCTTTCTTT. Looking up the rest from reference TRBV18 and TRBJ1-1 gives the full variable domain: NAGVMQNPRHLVRRRGQEARLRCSPMKGHSHVYWYRQLPEEGLKFMVYLQKENIIDESGMPKERFSAEFPKEGPSILRIQQVVRGDSAAYFCASSPPQRTNTEAFFGQGTRLTVV.

This chain connects TRBV7-3 to TRBJ1-6; 9 positions agree with TRBD1. Germline loops: CDR1 SGHTA, CDR2 FQGTGA. The CDR3 length is 15 residues. V was clipped by 2 bases and J by 8 bases; unmatched bases: 4. In nucleotides, the CDR3 is TGTGCCAGCAGCTTAGGGGGACAGGGTGATTCACCCCTCCACTTT. This translates into CASSLGGQGDSPLHF.

The V and J genes are TRBV24-1 and TRBJ2-3; the D gene is possibly TRBD2 (5 bases). Germline assignment: CDR1 KGHDR and CDR2 SFDVKD. Trimming cost V 3 bases and J 5 bases, with 14 bases left between them. The CDR3 sequence is 15 residues long. The CDR3 nucleotides are TGTGCCACCAGTGATATCGGGGTGATGGGAGATACGCAGTATTTT. Its protein product is CATSDIGVMGDTQYF.

The chain links TRBV19 to TRBJ2-4; 10 bases fit TRBD2. The CDR3 totals 16 residues. The trim removed 4 bases at V and 8 bases at J, leaving 11 bases unmatched. CDR1 and CDR2 (germline): LNHDA, SQIVND (reference sequence). The CDR3 DNA reads TGTGCCAGTAGTACCCCAGCGGGAGGGGGTAACGACATTCAGTACTTC. Protein product: CASSTPAGGGNDIQYF.

The sample holds one count of this clone. V gene TRBV12-5 combines with J gene TRBJ1-5; TRBD1 is a possible D gene (6 bases). Deletions cut 1 base from V and 9 bases from J, with 7 bases between. Germline CDR1 LGHNT, CDR2 FRNRAP. The length of the CDR3 is 12 residues. DNA for the CDR3: TGTGCTAGTGGTTTGGAGACAGGGCCCCAGCATTTT. Translation: CASGLETGPQHF.

This clone was counted a few times. In nucleotides, the CDR3 is TGTGCCAGCAGCCCCCCACTAGCCAGCTCCTACAATGAGCAGTTCTTC. Protein: CASSPPLASSYNEQFF. The rearrangement links TRBV11-3 to TRBJ2-1; a possible D gene is TRBD2 (6 bases). Germline V gene data show CDR1 as SGHNT and CDR2 as YENEEA. This CDR3 has 16 amino acids. The V end was cut by 5 bases, the J end by 0 bases, with 14 bases between.

This clone is a singleton in its sample. The chain combines TRBV7-3 with TRBJ2-1; D is perhaps TRBD2 (7 bases). The CDR3 covers 14 residues. V shed 5 bases and J shed 9 bases, with 17 bases lying between them. Looked up from germline, CDR1 is SGHTA and CDR2 is FQGTGA. CDR3 sequence (DNA): TGTGCCAGCAGCGCTTACGGGGGGCTCGGTGAGCAGTTCTTC. Its translation is CASSAYGGLGEQFF. Full variable domain (outside the CDR3, taken from reference TRBV7-3 and TRBJ2-1): GAGVSQTPSNKVTEKGKYVELRCDPISGHTALYWYRQSLGQGPEFLIYFQGTGAADDSGLPNDRFFAVRPEGSVSTLKIQRTERGDSAVYLCASSAYGGLGEQFFGPGTRLTVL.

The chain employs TRBV4-3 and TRBJ2-5; 14 bases are a match to TRBD2. Germline loops: CDR1 LGHNA, CDR2 YSLEER. The CDR3 length is 18 residues. Trimming took 3 bases from V and 0 from J; bases not matched to a gene: 6. CDR3 amino acids: CASSQGRLAGGDQETQYF. The CDR3 coding sequence is TGCGCCAGCAGCCAGGGCAGACTAGCGGGAGGGGACCAAGAGACCCAGTACTTC.

J is TRBJ1-1 and V is TRBV4-1; 10 positions agree with TRBD1. The CDR3 is made up of 14 amino acids. V was clipped by 1 base and J by 11 bases; unmatched bases: 7. Per germline, CDR1 MGHRA and CDR2 YSYEKL. CDR3 DNA: TGCGCCAGCAGCCAAGGTCCGGGGACAGGGGACGCTTTCTTT. It is translated as CASSQGPGTGDAFF.

Here the CDR3 reads CASSLLREGTNNEQFF. The CDR3 nucleotides are TGTGCCAGCTCACTTCTGAGGGAGGGGACCAACAATGAGCAGTTCTTC. The chain uses TRBV18 and TRBJ2-1, with 7 bases fitting TRBD2. The CDR3 loop spans 16 amino acids. Trimming removed 4 bases from V and 5 bases from J; junction bases left unmatched: 11. Per germline, CDR1 KGHSH and CDR2 LQKENI. The full variable domain, with the rest looked up from reference TRBV18 and TRBJ2-1, is NAGVMQNPRHLVRRRGQEARLRCSPMKGHSHVYWYRQLPEEGLKFMVYLQKENIIDESGMPKERFSAEFPKEGPSILRIQQVVRGDSAAYFCASSLLREGTNNEQFFGPGTRLTVL.

This clone was found once. This rearrangement joins TRBV7-8 to TRBJ1-5, with 7 bases matching TRBD1. The V gene's germline CDR1 is SGHVS and CDR2 FQNEAQ. V gave up 5 bases and J gave up 5 bases; unmatched junction bases: 12. This CDR3 has 16 residues. In DNA, the CDR3 is TGTGCCAGCAGCGCCGGACAGGCCGGAAGGGATCAGCCCCAGCATTTT. Amino acid sequence: CASSAGQAGRDQPQHF.